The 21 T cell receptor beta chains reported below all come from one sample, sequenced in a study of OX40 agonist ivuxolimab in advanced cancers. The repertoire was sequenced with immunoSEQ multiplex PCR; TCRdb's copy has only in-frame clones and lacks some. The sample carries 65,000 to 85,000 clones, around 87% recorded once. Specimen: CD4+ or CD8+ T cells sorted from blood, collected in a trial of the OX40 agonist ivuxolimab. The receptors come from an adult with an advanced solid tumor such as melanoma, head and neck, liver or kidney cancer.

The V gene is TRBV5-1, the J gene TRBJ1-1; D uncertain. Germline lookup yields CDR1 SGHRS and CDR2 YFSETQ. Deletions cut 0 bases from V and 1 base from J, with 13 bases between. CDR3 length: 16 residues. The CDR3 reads CASSLEGYRWNTEAFF. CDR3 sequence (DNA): TGCGCCAGCAGCTTGGAAGGGTACAGATGGAACACTGAAGCTTTCTTT. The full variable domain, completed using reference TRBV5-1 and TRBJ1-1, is KAGVTQTPRYLIKTRGQQVTLSCSPISGHRSVSWYQQTPGQGLQFLFEYFSETQRNKGNFPGRFSGRQFSNSRSEMNVSTLELGDSALYLCASSLEGYRWNTEAFFGQGTRLTVV.

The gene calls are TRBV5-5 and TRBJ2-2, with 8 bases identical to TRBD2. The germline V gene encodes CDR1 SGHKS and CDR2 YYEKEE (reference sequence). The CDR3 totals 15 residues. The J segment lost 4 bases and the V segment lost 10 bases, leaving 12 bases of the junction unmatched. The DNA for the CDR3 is TGTGCCGCAGGGAGCGGGGGCGGTGGCACCGGGGAGCTGTTTTTT. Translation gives CAAGSGGGGTGELFF. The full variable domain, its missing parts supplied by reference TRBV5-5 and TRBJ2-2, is DAGVTQSPTHLIKTRGQQVTLRCSPISGHKSVSWYQQVLGQGPQFIFQYYEKEERGRGNFPDRFSARQFPNYSSELNVNALLLGDSALYLCAAGSGGGGTGELFFGEGSRLTVL.

This chain's CDR3 is CASSQEGSRNQETQYF. The CDR3 DNA reads TGTGCCAGCAGCCAAGAAGGTTCGCGTAACCAAGAGACCCAGTACTTC. The gene calls are TRBV4-2 and TRBJ2-5; D gene unclear. The CDR3 has 16 amino acids. Trimming removed 0 bases at V and 0 bases at J, with 11 bases between. The germline CDR1 and CDR2 sequences are LGHNA and YNFKEQ.

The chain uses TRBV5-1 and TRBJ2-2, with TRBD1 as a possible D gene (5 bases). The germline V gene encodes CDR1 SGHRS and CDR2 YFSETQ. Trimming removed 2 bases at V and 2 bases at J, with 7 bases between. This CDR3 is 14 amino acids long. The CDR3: CASSFQGNTGELFF. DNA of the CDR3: TGCGCCAGCAGCTTTCAGGGAAACACCGGGGAGCTGTTTTTT.

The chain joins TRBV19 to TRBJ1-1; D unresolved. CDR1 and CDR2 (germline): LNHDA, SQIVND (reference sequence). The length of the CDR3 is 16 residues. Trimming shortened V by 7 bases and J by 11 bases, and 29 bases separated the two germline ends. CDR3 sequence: CASTPILTTAHTPAFF. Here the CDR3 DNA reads TGTGCCAGTACTCCAATCCTGACGACGGCTCACACGCCCGCTTTCTTT.

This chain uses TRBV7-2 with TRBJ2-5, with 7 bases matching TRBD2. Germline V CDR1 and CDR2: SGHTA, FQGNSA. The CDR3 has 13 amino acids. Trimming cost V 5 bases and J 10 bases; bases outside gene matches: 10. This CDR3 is CASSGSGAGGQYF. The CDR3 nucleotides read TGTGCCAGCAGCGGAAGCGGGGCCGGGGGCCAGTACTTC. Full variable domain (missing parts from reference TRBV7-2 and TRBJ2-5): GAGVSQSPSNKVTEKGKDVELRCDPISGHTALYWYRQSLGQGLEFLIYFQGNSAPDKSGLPSDRFSAERTGGSVSTLTIQRTQQEDSAVYLCASSGSGAGGQYFGPGTRLLVL.

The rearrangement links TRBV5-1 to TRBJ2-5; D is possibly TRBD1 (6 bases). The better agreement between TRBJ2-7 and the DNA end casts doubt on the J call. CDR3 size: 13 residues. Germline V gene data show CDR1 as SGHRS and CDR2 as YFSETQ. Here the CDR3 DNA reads TGCGCCAGCAGCTTGGAATCAGGGGCCGAGCAGTACTTC. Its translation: CASSLESGAEQYF.

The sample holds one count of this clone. CDR3 amino acids: CASKDPGQGEETQYF. CDR3 DNA: TGTGCCAGCAAAGACCCGGGACAGGGTGAGGAGACCCAGTACTTC. The chain is built from TRBV6-6 and TRBJ2-5; 9 bases agree with TRBD1. The J segment lost 5 bases and the V segment lost 7 bases, leaving 11 bases of the junction unmatched. CDR1 MNHNY and CDR2 SVGAGI come from the germline V gene (reference sequence). This CDR3 has 15 amino acids.

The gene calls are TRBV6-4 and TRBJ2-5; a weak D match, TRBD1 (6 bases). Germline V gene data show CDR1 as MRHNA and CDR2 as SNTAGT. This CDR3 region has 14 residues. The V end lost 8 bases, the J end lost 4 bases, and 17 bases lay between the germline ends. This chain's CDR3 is CASRRTATAETQYF. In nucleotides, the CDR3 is TGTGCCAGCCGAAGGACAGCAACGGCAGAGACCCAGTACTTC.

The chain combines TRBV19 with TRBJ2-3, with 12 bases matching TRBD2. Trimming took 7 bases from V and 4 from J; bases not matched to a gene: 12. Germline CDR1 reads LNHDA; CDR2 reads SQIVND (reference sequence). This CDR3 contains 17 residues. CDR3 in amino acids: CASTPERTSGNSDTQYF. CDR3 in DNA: TGTGCCAGTACCCCGGAACGGACTAGCGGGAACTCAGATACGCAGTATTTT.

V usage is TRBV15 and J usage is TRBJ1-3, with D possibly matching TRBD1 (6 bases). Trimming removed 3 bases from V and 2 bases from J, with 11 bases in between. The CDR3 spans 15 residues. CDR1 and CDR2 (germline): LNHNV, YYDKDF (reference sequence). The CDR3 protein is CATSSPHRAGNTIYF. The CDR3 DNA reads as TGTGCCACCAGCAGTCCCCACAGGGCTGGAAACACCATATATTTT.

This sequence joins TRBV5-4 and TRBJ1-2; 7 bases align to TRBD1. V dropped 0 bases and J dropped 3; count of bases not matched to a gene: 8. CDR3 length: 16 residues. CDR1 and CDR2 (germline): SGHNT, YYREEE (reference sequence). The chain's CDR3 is CASSLELRQGDYGYTF. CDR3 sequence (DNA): TGTGCCAGCAGCTTGGAACTGCGGCAGGGGGACTATGGCTACACCTTC.

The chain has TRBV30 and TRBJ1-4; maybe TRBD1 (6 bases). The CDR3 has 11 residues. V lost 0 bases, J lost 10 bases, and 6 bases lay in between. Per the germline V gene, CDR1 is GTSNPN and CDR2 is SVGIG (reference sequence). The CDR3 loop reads CAWSVQGKLFF. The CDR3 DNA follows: TGTGCCTGGAGTGTACAGGGAAAACTGTTTTTT.

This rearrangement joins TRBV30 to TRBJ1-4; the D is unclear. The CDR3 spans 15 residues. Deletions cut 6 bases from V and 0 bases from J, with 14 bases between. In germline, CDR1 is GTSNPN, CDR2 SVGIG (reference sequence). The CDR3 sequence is CACPPVTTTNEKLFF. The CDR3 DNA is TGTGCCTGTCCCCCTGTAACAACAACTAATGAAAAACTGTTTTTT.

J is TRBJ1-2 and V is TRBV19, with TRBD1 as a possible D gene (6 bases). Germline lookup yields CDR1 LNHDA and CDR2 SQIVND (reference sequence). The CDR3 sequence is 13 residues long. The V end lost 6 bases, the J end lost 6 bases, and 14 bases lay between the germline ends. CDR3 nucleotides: TGTGCCAGTAGCACGGGACACCGAGATGGCTACACCTTC. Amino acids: CASSTGHRDGYTF.

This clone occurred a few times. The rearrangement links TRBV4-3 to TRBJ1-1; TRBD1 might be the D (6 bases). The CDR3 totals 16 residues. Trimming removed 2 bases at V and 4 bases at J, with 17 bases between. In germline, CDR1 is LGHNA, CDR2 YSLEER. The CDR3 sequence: CASSQWYRDLFTEAFF. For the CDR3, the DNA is TGCGCCAGCAGCCAATGGTACAGGGACCTTTTCACTGAAGCTTTCTTT.

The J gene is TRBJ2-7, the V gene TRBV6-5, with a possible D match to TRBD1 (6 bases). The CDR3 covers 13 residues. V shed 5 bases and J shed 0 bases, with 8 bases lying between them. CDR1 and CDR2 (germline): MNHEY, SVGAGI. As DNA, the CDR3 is TGTGCCAGCAGTCCGACAGGCTCCTACGAGCAGTACTTC. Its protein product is CASSPTGSYEQYF.

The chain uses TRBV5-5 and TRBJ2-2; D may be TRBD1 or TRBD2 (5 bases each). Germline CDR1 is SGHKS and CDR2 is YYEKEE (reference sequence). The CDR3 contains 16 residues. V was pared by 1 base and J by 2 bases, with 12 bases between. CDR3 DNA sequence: TGTGCCAGCAGCTTGAGTCCGGGGACCAACACCGGGGAGCTGTTTTTT. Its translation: CASSLSPGTNTGELFF. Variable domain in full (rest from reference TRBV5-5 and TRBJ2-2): DAGVTQSPTHLIKTRGQQVTLRCSPISGHKSVSWYQQVLGQGPQFIFQYYEKEERGRGNFPDRFSARQFPNYSSELNVNALLLGDSALYLCASSLSPGTNTGELFFGEGSRLTVL.

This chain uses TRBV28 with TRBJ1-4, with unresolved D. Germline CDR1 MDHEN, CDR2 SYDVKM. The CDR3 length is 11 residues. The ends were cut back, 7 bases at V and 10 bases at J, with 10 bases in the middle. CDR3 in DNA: TGTGCCAGCATCCGGGGTGGAAAACTGTTTTTT. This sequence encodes CASIRGGKLFF.

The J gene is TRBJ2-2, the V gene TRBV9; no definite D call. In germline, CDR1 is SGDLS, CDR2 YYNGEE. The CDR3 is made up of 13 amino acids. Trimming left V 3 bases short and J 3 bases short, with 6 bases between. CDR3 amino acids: CASSAWDTGELFF. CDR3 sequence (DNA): TGTGCCAGCAGCGCGTGGGACACCGGGGAGCTGTTTTTT.

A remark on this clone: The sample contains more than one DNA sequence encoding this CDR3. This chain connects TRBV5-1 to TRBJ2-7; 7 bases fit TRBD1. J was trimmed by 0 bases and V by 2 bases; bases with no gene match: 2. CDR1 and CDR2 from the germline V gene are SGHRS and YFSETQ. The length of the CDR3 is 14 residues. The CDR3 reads CASSLAGGSYEQYF. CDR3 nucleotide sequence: TGCGCCAGCAGCTTAGCAGGGGGCTCCTACGAGCAGTACTTC.